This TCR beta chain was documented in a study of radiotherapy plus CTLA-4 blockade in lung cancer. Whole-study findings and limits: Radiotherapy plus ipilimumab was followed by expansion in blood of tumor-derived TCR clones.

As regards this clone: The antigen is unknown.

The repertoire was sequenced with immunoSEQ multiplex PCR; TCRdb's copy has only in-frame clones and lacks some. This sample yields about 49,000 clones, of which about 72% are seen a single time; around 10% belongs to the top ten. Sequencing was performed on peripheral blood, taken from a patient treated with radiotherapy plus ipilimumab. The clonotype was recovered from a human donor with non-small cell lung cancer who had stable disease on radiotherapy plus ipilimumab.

As DNA, the CDR3 is TGTGCCTGGAGTGTACGAGGGGCTGGTAATGAAAAACTGTTTTTT. Its translation: CAWSVRGAGNEKLFF. V usage is TRBV30 and J usage is TRBJ1-4; possible D gene TRBD1, 5 bases. This CDR3 region has 15 residues. Germline CDR1 and CDR2: GTSNPN and SVGIG (reference sequence). Trimming left V 0 bases short and J 4 bases short, with 12 bases between.